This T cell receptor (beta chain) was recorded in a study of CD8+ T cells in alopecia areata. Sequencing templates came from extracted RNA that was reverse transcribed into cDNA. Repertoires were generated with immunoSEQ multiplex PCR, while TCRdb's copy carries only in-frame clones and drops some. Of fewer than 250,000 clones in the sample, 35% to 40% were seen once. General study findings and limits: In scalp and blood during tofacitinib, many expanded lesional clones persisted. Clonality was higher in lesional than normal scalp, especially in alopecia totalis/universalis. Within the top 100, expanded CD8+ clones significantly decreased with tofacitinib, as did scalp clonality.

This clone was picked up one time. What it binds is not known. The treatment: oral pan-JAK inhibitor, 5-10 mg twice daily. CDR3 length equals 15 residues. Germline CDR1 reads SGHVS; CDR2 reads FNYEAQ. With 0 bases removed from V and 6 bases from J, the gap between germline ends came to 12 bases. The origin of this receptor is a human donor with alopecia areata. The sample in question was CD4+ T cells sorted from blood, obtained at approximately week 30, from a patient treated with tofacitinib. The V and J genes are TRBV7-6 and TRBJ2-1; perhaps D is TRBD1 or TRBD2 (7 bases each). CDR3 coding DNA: TGTGCCAGCAGCTTAGCCCTCAGGGGGGGCAATGAGCAGTTCTTC. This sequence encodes CASSLALRGGNEQFF.